The T cell receptor beta chain under discussion was sequenced for a study of shared clonotypes between healthy human individuals. Repertoires were generated with immunoSEQ multiplex PCR, while TCRdb's copy carries only in-frame clones and drops some. The data hold around 2.1 million clones, with around 95% observed a single time. The CDR3 has 18 residues. V was clipped by 5 bases and J by 2 bases, with 22 bases between them. In germline, CDR1 is MNHEY, CDR2 SMNVEV (reference sequence). The clonotype was recovered from a man aged 18 to 35 in good health. The material sequenced was naive CD4+ T cells sorted from blood. Sample subset: CD45RA+ positively selected. The rearrangement uses TRBV27 and TRBJ1-3; D uncertain. The CDR3 nucleotides are TGTGCCAGCAGTCCCTTTAGGCAGACTCTTGAGGCTGGAAACACCATATATTTT. It translates to CASSPFRQTLEAGNTIYF.